These T cell receptor beta chains were read from a single sample in a study of T cells in Graves' hyperthyroidism and ophthalmopathy. TCRdb used MiXCR to reprocess the multiplex PCR reads, holding one entry per CDR3 protein. The data hold around 300,000 distinct CDR3 sequences, with around 15% observed a single time. Sequenced input: blood. These receptors all stem from a woman aged 35 to 49 with Graves' hyperthyroidism. Each CDR3 is given with its conserved first and last residue. D genes are given only for firm matches. Size is omitted from some rows. Given values are once, few, many or a class for expanded clones.

D gene	J gene	CDR3 length	V gene	clone size	CDR3 protein	CDR3 DNA
NA	TRBJ1-2	13	TRBV7-9	many	CASSSQTNYGYTF	TGTGCCAGCAGCTCCCAGACCAACTATGGCTACACCTTC
NA	TRBJ2-1	15	TRBV11-3	many	CASSWGEVVRNEQFF	TGTGCCAGCAGCTGGGGGGAGGTAGTTCGTAATGAGCAGTTCTTC
TRBD1	TRBJ2-7	13	TRBV29-1	NA	CSVGTGMGYEQYF	TGCAGCGTCGGGACAGGGATGGGATACGAGCAGTACTTC
TRBD1	TRBJ1-4	14	TRBV18	NA	CASSLGQENEKLFF	TGTGCCAGCTCACTGGGACAGGAGAATGAAAAACTGTTTTTT
TRBD1	TRBJ1-5	17	TRBV6-1	many	CASSYHGQGDSNQPQHF	TGTGCCAGCAGTTACCATGGACAGGGGGATAGCAATCAGCCCCAGCATTTT
TRBD1	TRBJ1-6	16	TRBV5-1	few	CASSYGTGSYNSPLHF	TGCGCCAGCAGCTACGGGACAGGGTCCTATAATTCACCCCTCCACTTT
NA	TRBJ2-4	16	TRBV9	NA	CASSQEAQGAKNIQYF	TGTGCCAGCAGTCAGGAAGCCCAGGGGGCCAAAAACATTCAGTACTTC
NA	TRBJ2-5	11	TRBV11-2	many	CASSPDQTQYF	TGTGCCAGCAGCCCAGACCAGACCCAGTACTTC
TRBD2	TRBJ2-2	18	TRBV10-1	NA	CASSGLGLAGGDTGELFF	TGCGCCAGCAGTGGACTGGGACTAGCGGGGGGAGACACCGGGGAGCTGTTTTTT
TRBD1	TRBJ1-1	13	TRBV10-3	many	CAISAWTGTEAFF	TGTGCCATCAGTGCCTGGACAGGCACTGAAGCTTTCTTT
TRBD2	TRBJ2-2	18	TRBV6-1	few	CASSDLLGLAGDTGELFF	TGTGCCAGCAGTGATTTACTAGGACTAGCGGGAGATACCGGGGAGCTGTTTTTT
NA	TRBJ1-2	15	TRBV5-1	many	CASSLVTGPTYGYTF	TGCGCCAGCAGCTTGGTTACAGGGCCCACCTATGGCTACACCTTC
TRBD2	TRBJ2-3	14	TRBV20-1	few	CSASRTSESVMQYF	TGCAGTGCTAGCCGGACTAGTGAGAGTGTAATGCAGTATTTT